This T cell receptor (beta chain) appears in the sequencing data of a study of blood T cell repertoires in COVID-19. The CDR3 is made up of 14 amino acids. Unmatched junction bases numbered 7, after V lost 6 bases and J lost 5 bases. CDR1 and CDR2 (germline): MNHEY, SVGAGI. In the original workflow: Using reference gene primer amplification, nucleated cell counts were estimated. Sequencing was performed with immunoSEQ multiplex PCR; in TCRdb, only in-frame clones are kept and a portion is missing. V, J and clone size are taken as reported in that table, and D and trimming were inferred from the DNA itself. The table shows approximately 340,000 clones, with 80% to 90% occurring only once.

The V and J genes are TRBV6-5 and TRBJ2-3, with 8 positions matching TRBD2. The specimen was peripheral blood. This TCR was recovered from a man aged 25-45 years with COVID-19, enrolled during active disease. The CDR3 loop is CASRRGGGIDTQYF. For the CDR3, the DNA is TGTGCCAGCAGAAGGGGCGGGGGGATAGATACGCAGTATTTT.